This T cell receptor beta chain was captured by sequencing in a study of shared clonotypes between healthy human individuals. On the study more broadly: The donor pool was made up of a couple of women and a few men aged 18 to 49.

Trimming took 1 base from V and 3 from J; bases not matched to a gene: 5. The germline gives CDR1 SGHKS, CDR2 YYEKEE (reference sequence). CDR3 size: 16 residues. Measured with immunoSEQ multiplex PCR; TCRdb has only the in-frame clones, and not every one. The table records under 1,900,000 clones, approximately 98.5% of them present only once. The chain carries TRBV5-5 and TRBJ2-3; 10 nucleotides match TRBD2. Sample: naive CD4+ T cells sorted from blood. The subset denotes: CD45RA+ positively selected. This sequence was found in a man aged 25-40 years in good health. CDR3 in DNA: TGTGCCAGCAGCTTGTGGCCAGCGGGAGGGACAGATACGCAGTATTTT. This encodes CASSLWPAGGTDTQYF. Filled out from reference TRBV5-5 and TRBJ2-3, the complete variable domain reads DAGVTQSPTHLIKTRGQQVTLRCSPISGHKSVSWYQQVLGQGPQFIFQYYEKEERGRGNFPDRFSARQFPNYSSELNVNALLLGDSALYLCASSLWPAGGTDTQYFGPGTRLTVL.